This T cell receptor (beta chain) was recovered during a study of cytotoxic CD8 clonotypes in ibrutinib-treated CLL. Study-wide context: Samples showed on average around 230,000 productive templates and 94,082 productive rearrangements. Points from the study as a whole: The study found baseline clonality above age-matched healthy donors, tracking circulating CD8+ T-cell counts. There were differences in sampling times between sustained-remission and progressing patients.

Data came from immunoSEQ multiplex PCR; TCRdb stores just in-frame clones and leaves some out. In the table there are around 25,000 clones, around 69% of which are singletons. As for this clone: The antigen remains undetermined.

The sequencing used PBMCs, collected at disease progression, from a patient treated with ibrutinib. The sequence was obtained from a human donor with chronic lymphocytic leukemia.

CDR3 residues: CASSYSGQIGGYTF. CDR3 bases: TGTGCCAGCAGTTACTCAGGGCAAATCGGCGGCTACACCTTC. The chain joins TRBV6-5 to TRBJ1-2; D remains unclear. This CDR3 has 14 residues. The V end lost 0 bases, the J end lost 8 bases, and 13 bases lay between the germline ends. The V gene's germline CDR1 is MNHEY and CDR2 SVGAGI.